Each of the 14 T cell receptor beta chains below was sequenced from the same sample in a study of blood T cells in healthy people across ages. PCR was performed a second time for about 6 to 12 cycles using a sample-barcoded 5' primer and a J-beta primer mix. MiXCR, run by TCRdb on the 5' RACE reads, gives a single entry per CDR3 protein. The sample carries nearly 1 million distinct CDR3 sequences, 51% recorded once. What was sequenced was blood. The receptors derive from a woman aged 60-75 years in good health.

This chain uses TRBV24-1 with TRBJ2-4, with D uncertain. The CDR3 covers 21 residues. The V end lost 11 bases, the J end lost 0 bases, and 34 bases lay between the germline ends. CDR1 and CDR2 (germline): KGHDR, SFDVKD. The CDR3 here is CARTTILQAAEGRIAKNIQYF. CDR3 bases: TGTGCCAGGACCACCATACTTCAGGCAGCAGAAGGACGGATAGCCAAAAACATTCAGTACTTC.

The chain couples TRBV29-1 to TRBJ1-2, with D perhaps matching TRBD1 (6 bases). The V gene lost 4 bases and the J gene lost 7 bases, with 16 bases spanning the gap. The CDR3 contains 13 residues. CDR1 is SQVTM and CDR2 is ANQGSEA in the germline V gene. CDR3 DNA: TGCAGCGTTGGCGGTCAGGGGTTGGGTGGCTACACCTTC. As protein: CSVGGQGLGGYTF.

This clonotype has a handful of counts. The CDR3 is CASSYWEGGVYGYTF. The CDR3 nucleotides are TGTGCCAGCAGTTACTGGGAAGGGGGCGTCTATGGCTACACCTTC. V gene TRBV6-6 combines with J gene TRBJ1-2; 7 positions match TRBD1. V lost 1 base and J lost 4; bases outside the gene matches: 6. Looked up from germline, CDR1 is MNHNY and CDR2 is SVGAGI (reference sequence). CDR3 size: 15 residues.

The V and J genes are TRBV7-9 and TRBJ2-4; 11 bases align to TRBD2. CDR3 length: 14 amino acids. The germline gives CDR1 SEHNR, CDR2 FQNEAQ (reference sequence). The V and J ends lost 5 bases and 13 bases, in that order; junction bases with no gene match: 10. The CDR3 loop reads CASSRLAGSHGQYF. The CDR3 region has the DNA TGTGCCAGCAGCAGACTAGCGGGAAGCCATGGGCAGTACTTC. Complete variable domain (other parts from reference TRBV7-9 and TRBJ2-4): DTGVSQNPRHKITKRGQNVTFRCDPISEHNRLYWYRQTLGQGPEFLTYFQNEAQLEKSRLLSDRFSAERPKGSFSTLEIQRTEQGDSAMYLCASSRLAGSHGQYFGAGTRLSVL.

This sequence joins TRBV20-1 and TRBJ2-1; no clear D gene. The CDR3 covers 11 residues. With 5 bases removed from V and 5 bases from J, the gap between germline ends came to 7 bases. The germline V gene has CDR1 DFQATT and CDR2 SNEGSKA (reference sequence). The CDR3 spells CSASNNNEQFF. Written as DNA, the CDR3 is TGCAGTGCTTCAAACAACAATGAGCAGTTCTTC.

The rearrangement uses TRBV9 and TRBJ2-1; TRBD2 might be the D (5 bases). The V gene lost 5 bases and the J gene lost 8 bases, with 17 bases spanning the gap. Per germline, CDR1 SGDLS and CDR2 YYNGEE. The CDR3 is made up of 14 amino acids. Here the CDR3 reads CASRRTGFPDEQFF. The CDR3 DNA follows: TGTGCCAGCAGACGGACTGGCTTTCCGGATGAGCAGTTCTTC.

V usage is TRBV20-1 and J usage is TRBJ2-5; D uncertain. Germline V CDR1 and CDR2: DFQATT, SNEGSKA (reference sequence). The CDR3 contains 14 residues. With 6 bases removed from V and 11 bases from J, the gap between germline ends came to 25 bases. CDR3 DNA sequence: TGCAGTGCCCCCCCGCCATTGGGTTACAATGGGCAGTACTTC. This codes for CSAPPPLGYNGQYF.

This clonotype was seen a handful of times. V gene TRBV28 combines with J gene TRBJ1-3; D not certain. The length of the CDR3 is 14 residues. V lost 4 bases and J lost 5, with 12 bases in between. CDR1 and CDR2 (germline): MDHEN, SYDVKM. As DNA, the CDR3 is TGTGCCAGCAGTTATTTGGACGGTCGAAACACCATATATTTT. Residues: CASSYLDGRNTIYF.

The chain joins TRBV5-1 to TRBJ2-3; D tentatively fits TRBD1 or TRBD2 (6 bases each). The V gene lost 4 bases and the J gene lost 2 bases, with 20 bases spanning the gap. In germline, CDR1 is SGHRS, CDR2 YFSETQ. This CDR3 is 17 amino acids long. The CDR3 bases are TGCGCCAGCAGCCCGGGGGTCGGGGACATATCCACAGATACGCAGTATTTT. This codes for CASSPGVGDISTDTQYF.

In this sample, this clonotype turned up a few times. The chain links TRBV4-1 to TRBJ2-7; 7 bases match TRBD2. V lost 3 bases, J lost 5 bases, and 7 bases stayed unmatched. The germline V gene encodes CDR1 MGHRA and CDR2 YSYEKL. The CDR3 is 14 residues long. The CDR3 nucleotides read TGCGCCAGCAGCCATGGGGAGGGCCAGGACGAGCAGTACTTC. Protein sequence: CASSHGEGQDEQYF.

This clonotype was observed a handful of times. The chain joins TRBV9 to TRBJ1-1; 11 nucleotides agree with TRBD1. The V gene end was trimmed by 5 bases and the J gene end by 1 base; junction bases not matched to a gene: 10. This CDR3 contains 17 residues. Germline assignment: CDR1 SGDLS and CDR2 YYNGEE. CDR3 nucleotides: TGTGCCAGCAGATTCCTGCTCGGGACAGGGGGGAACACTGAAGCTTTCTTT. Translated: CASRFLLGTGGNTEAFF.

The rearrangement joins TRBV27 to TRBJ1-1, with D unresolved. The germline gives CDR1 MNHEY, CDR2 SMNVEV (reference sequence). The ends were cut back, 8 bases at V and 1 base at J, with 14 bases in the middle. The CDR3 totals 14 residues. The CDR3 reads CASRGWVRNTEAFF. The CDR3 coding sequence is TGTGCCAGCCGCGGATGGGTGAGGAACACTGAAGCTTTCTTT.

Notes on this clonotype: One end of the junction fails to match germline, which may point to a read error. The rearrangement joins TRBV30 to TRBJ2-7; D is perhaps TRBD2 (5 bases). The CDR3 runs 12 residues. Germline V CDR1 and CDR2: GTSNPN, SVGIG (reference sequence). The chain's CDR3 is CAGSFGSYEQYF. The CDR3 nucleotides are TGTGCCGGGAGTTTTGGATCCTACGAGCAGTACTTC.

CDR3 loop: CASMSAGGADTQYF. The CDR3 DNA sequence: TGTGCCAGCATGTCAGCGGGAGGTGCAGATACGCAGTATTTT. The J gene is TRBJ2-3, the V gene TRBV28, with 9 bases fitting TRBD2. Germline V CDR1 and CDR2: MDHEN, SYDVKM. The CDR3 runs to 14 residues. Germline trimming cut 7 bases from V and 4 bases from J; bases unmatched to any gene: 6.